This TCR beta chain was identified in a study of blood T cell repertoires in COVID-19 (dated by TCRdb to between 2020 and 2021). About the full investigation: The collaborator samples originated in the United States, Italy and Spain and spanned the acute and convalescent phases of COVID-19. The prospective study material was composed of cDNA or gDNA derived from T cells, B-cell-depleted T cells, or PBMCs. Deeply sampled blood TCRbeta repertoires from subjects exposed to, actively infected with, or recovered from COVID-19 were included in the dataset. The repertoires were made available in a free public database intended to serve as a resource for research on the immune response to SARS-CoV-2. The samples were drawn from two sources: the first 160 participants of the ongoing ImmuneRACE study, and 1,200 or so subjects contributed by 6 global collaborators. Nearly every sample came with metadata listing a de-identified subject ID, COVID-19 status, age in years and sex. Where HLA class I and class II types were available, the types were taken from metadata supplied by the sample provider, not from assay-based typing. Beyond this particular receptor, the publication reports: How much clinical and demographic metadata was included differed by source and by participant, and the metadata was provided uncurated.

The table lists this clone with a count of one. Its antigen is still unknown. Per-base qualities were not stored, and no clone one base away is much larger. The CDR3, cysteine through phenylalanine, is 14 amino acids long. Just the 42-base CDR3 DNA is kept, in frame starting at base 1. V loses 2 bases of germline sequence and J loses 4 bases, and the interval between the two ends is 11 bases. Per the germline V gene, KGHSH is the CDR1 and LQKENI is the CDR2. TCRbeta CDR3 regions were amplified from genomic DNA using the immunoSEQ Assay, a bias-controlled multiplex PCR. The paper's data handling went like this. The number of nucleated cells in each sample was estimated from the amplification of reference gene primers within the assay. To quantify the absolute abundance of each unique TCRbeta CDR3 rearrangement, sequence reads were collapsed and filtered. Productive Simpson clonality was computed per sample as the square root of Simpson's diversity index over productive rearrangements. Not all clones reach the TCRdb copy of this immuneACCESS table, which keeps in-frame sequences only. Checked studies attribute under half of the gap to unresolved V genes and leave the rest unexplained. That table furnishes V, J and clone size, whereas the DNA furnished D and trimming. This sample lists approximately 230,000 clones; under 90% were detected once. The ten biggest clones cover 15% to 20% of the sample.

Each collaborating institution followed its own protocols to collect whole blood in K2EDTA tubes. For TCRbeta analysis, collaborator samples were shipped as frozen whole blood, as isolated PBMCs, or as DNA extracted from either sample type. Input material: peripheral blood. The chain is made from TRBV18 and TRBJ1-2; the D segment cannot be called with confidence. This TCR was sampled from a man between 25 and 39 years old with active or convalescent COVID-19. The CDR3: CASSPVEGPYGYTF. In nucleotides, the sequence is TGTGCCAGCTCACCAGTAGAGGGCCCCTATGGCTACACCTTC.